This T cell receptor beta chain stems from a study of T-cell memory formation after mild COVID-19. About the research overall: TCR clusters mostly belonged to single donors.

This clonotype showed up just once. Antigen: not known. The V segment lost 6 bases and the J segment 4 bases; nucleotides outside the gene matches: 10. The CDR3 sequence is 15 residues long. Germline V gene sequence: CDR1 MNHNS, CDR2 SASEGT. MiXCR, run by TCRdb on the 5' RACE reads, gives a single entry per CDR3 protein. Of roughly 150,000 distinct CDR3 sequences in the sample, roughly 15% were seen once. Study-level findings and limits: Certain responding clones were present in pre-infection memory, suggesting participation of cross-reactive memory.

The V and J genes are TRBV6-1 and TRBJ2-7, with TRBD1 matching 9 bases. The sample consisted of PBMCs or a T cell subset sorted from them (not recorded which). The clonotype originates from an adult woman who had mild COVID-19 (a few samples of this study predate the infection). Cell type and time point are not known. CDR3 sequence (DNA): TGTGCCAGCAGGGAAACAGGGGGCGCGACTTACGAGCAGTACTTC. Translation gives CASRETGGATYEQYF.